These T cell receptor beta chains were read from a single sample in a study of cytomegalovirus exposure and HLA in healthy donors. Repertoires were generated with immunoSEQ multiplex PCR, while TCRdb's copy carries only in-frame clones and drops some. The data show approximately 110,000 clones, approximately 12% seen once. The sample consisted of PBMCs. The origin of the receptors is a man in his forties or fifties in good health and CMV-seropositive. Both conserved end residues are part of each CDR3. A D gene is named only where the DNA matches it firmly. Clone size, where shown, is once, few, many, or a class for clones that have expanded.

d_call	clone_size	v_call	j_call	cdr3_length	cdr3_nt	cdr3_aa
TRBD1	-	TRBV7-2	TRBJ1-1	14	TGTGCCAGCAGCCCTTGGACAGGGAACACTGAAGCTTTCTTT	CASSPWTGNTEAFF
-	few	TRBV18	TRBJ2-7	18	TGTGCCAGCTCACCCCCCCGTGTAGGGACGGGGGACTCCTACGAGCAGTACTTC	CASSPPRVGTGDSYEQYF
-	-	TRBV4-3	TRBJ2-7	15	TGCGCCAGCAGCCAAGGACAGGACTCAGCCTACGAGCAGTACTTC	CASSQGQDSAYEQYF
-	few	TRBV11-2	TRBJ1-5	13	TGTGCCAGCAGCTTGGGTACAGGGCAGCCCCAGCATTTT	CASSLGTGQPQHF
-	-	TRBV7-9	TRBJ1-1	13	TGTGCCAGCAGCTGGTCGGGGGGAACTGAAGCTTTCTTT	CASSWSGGTEAFF
-	few	TRBV7-9	TRBJ2-7	12	TGTGCCAGCAGCTACTTACTCTACGAGCAGTACTTC	CASSYLLYEQYF
TRBD1	-	TRBV5-1	TRBJ1-1	15	TGTGCCAGCAGCTTGGGGACAGCTGTGAACACTGAAGCTTTCTTT	CASSLGTAVNTEAFF
TRBD2	few	TRBV2	TRBJ2-3	16	TGTGCCAGCAGTGCCCGTTTAGCGGGAGGCACAGATACGCAGTATTTT	CASSARLAGGTDTQYF
-	-	TRBV7-9	TRBJ1-5	13	TGTGCCAGCAGCTTGGACAGAAGCCAGCCCCAGCATTTT	CASSLDRSQPQHF
TRBD2	-	TRBV27	TRBJ2-3	17	TGTGCCAGCAGGTTTAGGGCCGGACTAGCGGGAGTTGATACGCAGTATTTT	CASRFRAGLAGVDTQYF
-	-	TRBV29-1	TRBJ2-5	12	TGCAGCGTCCGTGAGGTGGGTGTGACCCAGTACTTC	CSVREVGVTQYF
TRBD1	few	TRBV6-1	TRBJ2-7	15	TGTGCCAGCAGTGAAAAATGGACAGGGGACCACGAGCAGTACTTC	CASSEKWTGDHEQYF
-	few	TRBV28	TRBJ2-7	13	TGTGCCAGCGGGGGTGGGGGGTTCTACGAGCAGTACTTC	CASGGGGFYEQYF
-	few	TRBV2	TRBJ2-1	12	TGTGCCACCCCCAAGGGGAGGAATGAGCAGTTCTTC	CATPKGRNEQFF
-	-	TRBV2	TRBJ1-3	16	TGTGCCAGCAGTGAAGCGACCAGGGAAGTTAGGAACACCATATATTTT	CASSEATREVRNTIYF
-	few	TRBV30	TRBJ2-2	14	TGTGCCTGGAGCACAGGGTCGAACACCGGGGAGCTGTTTTTT	CAWSTGSNTGELFF
TRBD2	-	TRBV5-1	TRBJ2-7	16	TGCGCCAGCAGCCATCTTAGCGGGAGGGCGTCCTACGAGCAGTACTTC	CASSHLSGRASYEQYF
-	-	TRBV2	TRBJ2-7	15	TGTGCCAGCAGTGAGGGCGACCTAGCCTCCCTCTCGCAGTACTTC	CASSEGDLASLSQYF
TRBD2	-	TRBV13	TRBJ2-1	14	TGTGCCAGCAGCGAAGGGACTAGAATACATGAGCAGTTCTTC	CASSEGTRIHEQFF
TRBD1	-	TRBV9	TRBJ2-7	15	TGTGCCAGCAGCGTAGGTACAGGGGGGCTTTACGAGCAGTACTTC	CASSVGTGGLYEQYF
-	-	TRBV2	TRBJ1-2	13	TGTGCCAGCACCGGGGGGACACTCTATGGCTACACCTTC	CASTGGTLYGYTF
-	few	TRBV19	TRBJ1-1	16	TGTGCCAGTAGTATCGGTCCCGGGGGGCAGGGCACCGAAGCTTTCTTT	CASSIGPGGQGTEAFF
TRBD1	few	TRBV11-2	TRBJ2-1	15	TGTGCCAGCAGCTTAGGTGTCAGGGGGCTCAATGAGCAGTTCTTC	CASSLGVRGLNEQFF
TRBD2	few	TRBV23-1	TRBJ2-3	19	TGCGCCAGCAGTCAAGAATCCGGACTAGCGGAGAGACCTCACGATACGCAGTATTTT	CASSQESGLAERPHDTQYF
-	few	TRBV28	TRBJ2-7	15	TGTGCCCTCTACCTTGAACAGGGCCCTACCTACGAGCAGTACTTC	CALYLEQGPTYEQYF
-	-	TRBV2	TRBJ1-5	14	TGTGCCAGCGGCCGGGACATCGACAATCAGCCCCAGCATTTT	CASGRDIDNQPQHF
TRBD2	few	TRBV7-6	TRBJ2-7	15	TGTGCCCCCGGGACTAGCGGGAGCCTAACCTACGAGCAGTACTTC	CAPGTSGSLTYEQYF
-	-	TRBV6-1	TRBJ2-7	14	TGTGCCAGCGGCTGGACAGAGGGTCCCTACGAGCAGTACTTC	CASGWTEGPYEQYF
-	-	TRBV15	TRBJ2-2	16	TGTGCCACCAGCAGAGATTTGGACAGAGCCACCGGGGAGCTGTTTTTT	CATSRDLDRATGELFF
TRBD2	-	TRBV19	TRBJ2-3	15	TGTGCCAGTAGTATAATAGCGGGGACCACAGATACGCAGTATTTT	CASSIIAGTTDTQYF
TRBD2	few	TRBV6-5	TRBJ2-1	16	TGTGCCAGCAGTTACTCCCTAGCGGGAACGTACAATGAGCAGTTCTTC	CASSYSLAGTYNEQFF
TRBD2	once	TRBV5-6	TRBJ2-1	15	TGTGCCAGCACCCCGGGGGGGACTAGCGGCCAGGAGTGGTTCTTC	CASTPGGTSGQEWFF
TRBD2	-	TRBV4-3	TRBJ2-1	17	TGCGCCAGCAGCCAAGAGGGCATAGCGGGAGGGGGCTATGAGCAGTTCTTC	CASSQEGIAGGGYEQFF
-	few	TRBV2	TRBJ1-5	14	TGTGCCAGCAGTGAGCGTCAGGATGCTCAGCCCCAGCATTTT	CASSERQDAQPQHF
-	-	TRBV5-1	TRBJ1-2	14	TGCGCCAGCAGTCCCCCGAGAGGTCGGTATGGCTACACCTTC	CASSPPRGRYGYTF
TRBD1	-	TRBV6-5	TRBJ1-2	14	TGTGCCAGCAGTCGGGACAGGGCTAACTATGGCTACACCTTC	CASSRDRANYGYTF
-	-	TRBV29-1	TRBJ2-3	13	TGCAGCGTTGAATCCCTTTTTCCAGATACGCAGTATTTT	CSVESLFPDTQYF
TRBD2	-	TRBV5-1	TRBJ2-3	18	TGCGCCAGCAGCTGGACGGGGGGGGACCGCGGTTGGGGAGATACGCAGTATTTT	CASSWTGGDRGWGDTQYF
TRBD1	few	TRBV6-1	TRBJ2-2	14	TGTGCCAGCTCCCAGGACAGGGTGGCAGGGGAGCTGTTTTTT	CASSQDRVAGELFF
-	few	TRBV18	TRBJ2-6	18	TGTGCCAGCTCACCACGTTACCAGGGGAGCCCTGGGGCCAACGTCCTGACTTTC	CASSPRYQGSPGANVLTF
TRBD2	few	TRBV6-1	TRBJ2-1	14	TGTGCCAGCAGTGCGAGCGGGGGTTACAATGAGCAGTTCTTC	CASSASGGYNEQFF
-	-	TRBV6-5	TRBJ1-5	15	TGTGCCAGCAGTTACACGGGGCGGGACAATCAGCCCCAGCATTTT	CASSYTGRDNQPQHF
TRBD1	few	TRBV4-1	TRBJ1-1	16	TGCGCCAGCAGCCAAGCGCAGACAGGGGGATTTACTGAAGCTTTCTTT	CASSQAQTGGFTEAFF
TRBD1	-	TRBV6-5	TRBJ2-5	15	TGTGCCAGCAGTTCCGGACAGGGATTTCAAGAGACCCAGTACTTC	CASSSGQGFQETQYF
-	-	TRBV7-9	TRBJ2-5	12	TGTGCCAGCAGCTTAAAAGCCGAGACCCAGTACTTC	CASSLKAETQYF